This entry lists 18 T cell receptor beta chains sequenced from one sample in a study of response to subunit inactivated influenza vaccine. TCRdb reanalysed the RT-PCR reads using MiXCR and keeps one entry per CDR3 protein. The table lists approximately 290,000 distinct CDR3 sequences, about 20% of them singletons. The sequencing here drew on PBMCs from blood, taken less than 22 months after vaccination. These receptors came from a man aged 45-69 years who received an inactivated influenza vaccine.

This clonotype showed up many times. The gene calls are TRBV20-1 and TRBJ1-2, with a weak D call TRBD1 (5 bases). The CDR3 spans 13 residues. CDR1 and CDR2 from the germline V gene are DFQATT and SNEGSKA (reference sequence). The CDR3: CRGVQGDNYGYTF. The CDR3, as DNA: TGCAGAGGTGTGCAGGGTGATAACTATGGCTACACCTTC.

The CDR3, as DNA: TGTGCCAGCAGTTTCCCAGGGGAGCGGGCCTACAATGAGCAGTTCTTC. Translating gives CASSFPGERAYNEQFF. The chain joins TRBV12-3 or TRBV12-4 to TRBJ2-1; the D call may be TRBD1 or TRBD2 (6 bases each). Trimming pared 3 bases from V and 2 bases from J, leaving 14 bases between. The CDR3 covers 16 residues.

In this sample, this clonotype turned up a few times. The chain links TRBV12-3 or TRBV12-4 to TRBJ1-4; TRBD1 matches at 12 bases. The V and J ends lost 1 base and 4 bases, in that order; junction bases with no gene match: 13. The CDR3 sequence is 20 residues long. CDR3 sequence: CASSLGGTSGTGGVNEKLFF. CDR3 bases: TGTGCCAGCAGTTTAGGAGGGACCTCCGGGACAGGGGGCGTTAATGAAAAACTGTTTTTT.

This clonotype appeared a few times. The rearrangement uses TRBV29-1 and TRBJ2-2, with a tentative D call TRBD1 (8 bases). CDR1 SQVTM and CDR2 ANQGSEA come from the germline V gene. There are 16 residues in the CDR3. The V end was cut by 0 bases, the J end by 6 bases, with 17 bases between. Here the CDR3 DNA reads TGCAGCGTTGAAGATTGGAACAGGGGGGGCCCCGGGGAGCTGTTTTTT. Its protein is CSVEDWNRGGPGELFF.

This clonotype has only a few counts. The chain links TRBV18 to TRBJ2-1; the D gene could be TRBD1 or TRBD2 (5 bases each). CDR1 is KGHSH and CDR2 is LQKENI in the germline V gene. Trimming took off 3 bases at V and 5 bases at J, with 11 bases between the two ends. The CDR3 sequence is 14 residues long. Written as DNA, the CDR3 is TGTGCCAGCTCACCTGCAGGGAGCGACAATGAGCAGTTCTTC. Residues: CASSPAGSDNEQFF.

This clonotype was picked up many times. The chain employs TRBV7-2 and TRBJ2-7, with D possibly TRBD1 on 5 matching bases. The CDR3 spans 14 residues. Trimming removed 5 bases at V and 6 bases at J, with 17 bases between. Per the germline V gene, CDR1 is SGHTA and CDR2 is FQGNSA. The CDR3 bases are TGTGCCAGCAGCCCACTGCTGGGGCACTCCGAGCAGTACTTC. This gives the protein CASSPLLGHSEQYF.

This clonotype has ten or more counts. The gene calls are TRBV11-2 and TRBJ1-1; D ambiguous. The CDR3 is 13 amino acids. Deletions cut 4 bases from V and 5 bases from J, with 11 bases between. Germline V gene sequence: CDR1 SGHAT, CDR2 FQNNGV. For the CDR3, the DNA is TGTGCCAGCAGCTCGGGTTTGTTTACTGAAGCTTTCTTT. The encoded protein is CASSSGLFTEAFF.

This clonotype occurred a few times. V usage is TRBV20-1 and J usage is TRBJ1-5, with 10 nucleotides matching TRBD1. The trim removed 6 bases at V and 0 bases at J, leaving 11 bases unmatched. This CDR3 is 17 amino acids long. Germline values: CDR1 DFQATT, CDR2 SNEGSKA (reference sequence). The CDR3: CSAKGQGTPDSNQPQHF. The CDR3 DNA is TGCAGTGCCAAGGGACAGGGGACTCCCGATAGCAATCAGCCCCAGCATTTT.

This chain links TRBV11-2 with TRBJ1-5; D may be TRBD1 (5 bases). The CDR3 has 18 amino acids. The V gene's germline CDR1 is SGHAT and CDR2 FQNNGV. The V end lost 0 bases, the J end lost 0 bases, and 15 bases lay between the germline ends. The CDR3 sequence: CASSLDAVRVGSNQPQHF. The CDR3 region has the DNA TGTGCCAGCAGCTTAGATGCGGTCAGGGTGGGTAGCAATCAGCCCCAGCATTTT. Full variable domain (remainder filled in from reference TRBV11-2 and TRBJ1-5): EAGVAQSPRYKIIEKRQSVAFWCNPISGHATLYWYQQILGQGPKLLIQFQNNGVVDDSQLPKDRFSAERLKGVDSTLKIQPAKLEDSAVYLCASSLDAVRVGSNQPQHFGDGTRLSIL.

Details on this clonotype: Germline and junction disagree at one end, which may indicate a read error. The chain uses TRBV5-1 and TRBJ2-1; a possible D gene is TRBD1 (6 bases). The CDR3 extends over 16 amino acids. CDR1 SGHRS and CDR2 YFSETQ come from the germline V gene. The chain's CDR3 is CASRSPSGQINNEQLF. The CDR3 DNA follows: TGCGCCAGCAGGTCCCCGTCTGGACAGATAAACAATGAGCAGCTCTTC.

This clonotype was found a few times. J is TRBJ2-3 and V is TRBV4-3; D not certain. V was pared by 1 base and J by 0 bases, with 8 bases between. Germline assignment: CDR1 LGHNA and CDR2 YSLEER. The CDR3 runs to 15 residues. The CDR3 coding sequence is TGCGCCAGCAGCCAAGCTTCCCGCAGCACAGATACGCAGTATTTT. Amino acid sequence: CASSQASRSTDTQYF.

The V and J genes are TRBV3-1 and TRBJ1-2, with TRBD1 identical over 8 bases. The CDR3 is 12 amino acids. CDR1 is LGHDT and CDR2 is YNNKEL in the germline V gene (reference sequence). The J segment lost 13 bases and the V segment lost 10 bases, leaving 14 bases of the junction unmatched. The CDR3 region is CATWDLGQGSTF. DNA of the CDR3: TGTGCCACCTGGGATTTAGGACAGGGAAGCACCTTC. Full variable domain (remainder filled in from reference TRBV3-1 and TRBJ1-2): DTAVSQTPKYLVTQMGNDKSIKCEQNLGHDTMYWYKQDSKKFLKIMFSYNNKELIINETVPNRFSPKSPDKAHLNLHINSLELGDSAVYFCATWDLGQGSTFGSGTRLTVV.

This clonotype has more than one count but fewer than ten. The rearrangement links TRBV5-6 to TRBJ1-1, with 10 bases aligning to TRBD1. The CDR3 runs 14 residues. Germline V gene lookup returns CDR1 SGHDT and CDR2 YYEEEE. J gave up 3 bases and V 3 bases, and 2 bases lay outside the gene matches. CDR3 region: CASSWGTGDTEAFF. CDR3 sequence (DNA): TGTGCCAGCAGCTGGGGGACAGGGGACACTGAAGCTTTCTTT.

CDR3 in DNA: TGTGCCAGCAGCCTCCATCAAGGGGGCGGCACAGATACGCAGTATTTT. Encoded protein: CASSLHQGGGTDTQYF. The V gene is TRBV7-2, the J gene TRBJ2-3, with 7 bases identical to TRBD1. This CDR3 region has 16 residues. V gave up 5 bases and J gave up 1 base; unmatched junction bases: 9. The germline V gene encodes CDR1 SGHTA and CDR2 FQGNSA.

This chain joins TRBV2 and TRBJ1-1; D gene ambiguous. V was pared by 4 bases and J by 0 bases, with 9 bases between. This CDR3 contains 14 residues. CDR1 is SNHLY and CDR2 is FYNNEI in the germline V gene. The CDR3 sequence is CASSVEALNTEAFF. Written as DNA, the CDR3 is TGTGCCAGCAGTGTAGAGGCCTTGAACACTGAAGCTTTCTTT. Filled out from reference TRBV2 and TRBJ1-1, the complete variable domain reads EPEVTQTPSHQVTQMGQEVILRCVPISNHLYFYWYRQILGQKVEFLVSFYNNEISEKSEIFDDQFSVERPDGSNFTLKIRSTKLEDSAMYFCASSVEALNTEAFFGQGTRLTVV.

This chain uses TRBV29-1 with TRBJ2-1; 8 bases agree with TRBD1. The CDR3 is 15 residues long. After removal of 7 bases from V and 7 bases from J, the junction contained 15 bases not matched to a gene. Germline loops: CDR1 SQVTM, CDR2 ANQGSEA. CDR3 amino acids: CSARKTGDGRNEQFF. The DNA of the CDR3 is TGCAGCGCCAGAAAGACAGGGGATGGGAGGAATGAGCAGTTCTTC.

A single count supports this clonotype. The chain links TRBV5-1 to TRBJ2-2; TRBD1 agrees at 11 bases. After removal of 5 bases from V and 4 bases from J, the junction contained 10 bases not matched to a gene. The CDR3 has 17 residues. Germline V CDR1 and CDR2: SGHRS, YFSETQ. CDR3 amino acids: CASRSSVGTGGTGELFF. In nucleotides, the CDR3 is TGCGCCAGCAGGTCCTCCGTCGGGACAGGGGGCACCGGGGAGCTGTTTTTT.

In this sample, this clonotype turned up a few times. CDR3 nucleotide sequence: TGTGCCAGCAGCAAAAGGGCTAGCGGGGGAGTCGGGGCGGAGACCCAGTACTTC. This encodes CASSKRASGGVGAETQYF. The V gene is TRBV3-1, the J gene TRBJ2-5; 10 bases are a match to TRBD2. The CDR3 loop spans 18 amino acids. V lost 5 bases to trimming and J lost 5 bases; unmatched junction nucleotides: 17. Per the germline V gene, CDR1 is LGHDT and CDR2 is YNNKEL (reference sequence).